The 19 T cell receptor beta chains below were found in one sample sequenced in a study of blood T cell repertoires in COVID-19 (TCRdb year 2020). The library was obtained by the immunoSEQ multiplex PCR assay. The source is immuneACCESS, and TCRdb retained only in-frame sequences with V and J called. Part of the clones is not carried over; for the studies checked, unresolved V genes explain less than half of this, and the remainder is unexplained. The sample table contains over 120,000 clones; only one count was recorded for around 80% of them. Over 5% of the sample is in the top ten clones. Sequencing used PBMCs or T cells enriched from blood (not recorded which). These receptors all come from a woman aged 50 to 60 who had recovered from COVID-19.

The chain combines TRBV5-1 with TRBJ2-3; D might be TRBD1 (6 bases). Trimming left V 1 base short and J 1 base short, with 28 bases between. Per the germline V gene, CDR1 is SGHRS and CDR2 is YFSETQ. This CDR3 contains 21 residues. The CDR3 sequence: CASSLFGVTTGQQRGTDTQYF. CDR3 nucleotide sequence: TGCGCCAGCAGCTTGTTCGGTGTTACGACAGGACAACAACGAGGCACAGATACGCAGTATTTT.

CDR3 sequence reads: CASSLAPGGRPYNEQFF. DNA for the CDR3: TGTGCCAGCAGCTTGGCCCCGGGGGGGCGCCCCTACAATGAGCAGTTCTTC. The V gene is TRBV5-6, the J gene TRBJ2-1; 8 nucleotides agree with TRBD2. The trim removed 0 bases at V and 2 bases at J, leaving 7 bases unmatched. Germline lookup yields CDR1 SGHDT and CDR2 YYEEEE. CDR3 length equals 17 residues.

This clone was recorded once. The chain couples TRBV5-6 to TRBJ1-2; D not certain. The CDR3 sequence is 14 residues long. Between the trimmed V and J ends, which lost 0 bases and 2 bases, there was a span of 8 bases. Germline CDR1 SGHDT, CDR2 YYEEEE. For the CDR3, the DNA is TGTGCCAGCAGCTTGGTGGGCCAAAACTATGGCTACACCTTC. This gives the protein CASSLVGQNYGYTF. Full variable domain (rest looked up from reference TRBV5-6 and TRBJ1-2): DAGVTQSPTHLIKTRGQQVTLRCSPKSGHDTVSWYQQALGQGPQFIFQYYEEEERQRGNFPDRFSGHQFPNYSSELNVNALLLGDSALYLCASSLVGQNYGYTFGSGTRLTVV.

The chain joins TRBV15 to TRBJ1-1; unclear D gene. Trimming cost V 0 bases and J 6 bases, with 8 bases left between them. The CDR3 loop spans 13 amino acids. In germline, CDR1 is LNHNV, CDR2 YYDKDF (reference sequence). CDR3 coding DNA: TGTGCCACCAGCAGAGATCCATCGGCTGAAGCTTTCTTT. Amino acids: CATSRDPSAEAFF.

This clone was counted only a few times. V usage is TRBV7-2 and J usage is TRBJ1-3; D may be TRBD1 (6 bases). CDR3 length equals 17 residues. Germline assignment: CDR1 SGHTA and CDR2 FQGNSA. V was pared by 5 bases and J by 0 bases, with 17 bases between. The CDR3 region is CASSTLTGPLSGNTIYF. In DNA, the CDR3 is TGTGCCAGCAGCACGCTGACAGGTCCTCTCTCTGGAAACACCATATATTTT.

This chain connects TRBV28 to TRBJ1-2; 8 bases fit TRBD1. From germline, CDR1 is MDHEN and CDR2 SYDVKM. V trimming: 6 bases; J trimming: 8 bases; junction bases outside the gene matches: 11. CDR3 length: 14 residues. The CDR3 loop is CASSPSGQGLGYTF. CDR3 coding DNA: TGTGCCAGCAGCCCTTCTGGACAGGGTCTCGGCTACACCTTC.

This clone showed up just a few times. V and J are TRBV19 and TRBJ1-2; 9 positions agree with TRBD1. The CDR3 has 13 amino acids. Per the germline V gene, CDR1 is LNHDA and CDR2 is SQIVND (reference sequence). After removal of 8 bases from V and 7 bases from J, the junction contained 8 bases not matched to a gene. CDR3 amino acids: CASGGQGSGGYTF. Here the CDR3 DNA reads TGTGCCAGTGGGGGACAGGGAAGCGGTGGCTACACCTTC.

This sequence joins TRBV7-9 and TRBJ2-5, with TRBD2 matching 9 bases. The V gene's germline CDR1 is SEHNR and CDR2 FQNEAQ (reference sequence). The CDR3 has 15 amino acids. V was pared by 0 bases and J by 5 bases, with 4 bases of the junction left unmatched. CDR3 DNA: TGTGCCAGCAGCTTAGCTCTAGCGGGGAGGGAGACCCAGTACTTC. As protein: CASSLALAGRETQYF. The whole variable domain, remainder taken from reference TRBV7-9 and TRBJ2-5, is DTGVSQNPRHKITKRGQNVTFRCDPISEHNRLYWYRQTLGQGPEFLTYFQNEAQLEKSRLLSDRFSAERPKGSFSTLEIQRTEQGDSAMYLCASSLALAGRETQYFGPGTRLLVL.

The genes are TRBV23-1 and TRBJ2-1, with 12 positions matching TRBD2. TRBV23-1 is filed as an ORF, its function uncertain. The CDR3 contains 17 residues. V shed 6 bases, J shed 6 bases, and the junction held 12 bases outside the gene matches. This CDR3 is CASSQLAGGCMGNEQFF. The CDR3 DNA follows: TGCGCCAGCAGCCAACTAGCGGGGGGCTGCATGGGCAATGAGCAGTTCTTC.

The CDR3 nucleotides are TGTGCCAGCAGCTTAGTGGGAGGCTGGACCCAGTACTTC. This sequence encodes CASSLVGGWTQYF. The gene calls are TRBV11-1 and TRBJ2-5; TRBD2 might be the D (6 bases). The CDR3 length is 13 residues. Germline CDR1 reads SGHAT; CDR2 reads FQDESV (reference sequence). The ends were cut back, 1 base at V and 7 bases at J, with 10 bases in the middle.

The rearrangement links TRBV13 to TRBJ2-2; D is ambiguous. Trimming took 0 bases from V and 7 from J, leaving 12 bases between them. Germline CDR1 reads PRHDT; CDR2 reads FYEKMQ (reference sequence). The CDR3 contains 15 residues. The CDR3: CASSLGRTVGGELFF. CDR3 sequence (DNA): TGTGCCAGCAGCTTAGGAAGAACTGTCGGCGGGGAGCTGTTTTTT.

The chain joins TRBV28 to TRBJ1-2; 11 bases line up with TRBD1. CDR1 MDHEN and CDR2 SYDVKM come from the germline V gene. The CDR3 consists of 18 residues. The V gene end was trimmed by 4 bases and the J gene end by 9 bases; junction bases not matched to a gene: 19. CDR3 sequence reads: CASSSPGSGTGGSVRYTF. In DNA, the CDR3 is TGTGCCAGCAGTTCCCCGGGATCCGGGACAGGGGGAAGCGTGCGCTACACCTTC.

The chain joins TRBV9 to TRBJ1-1, with a possible D match to TRBD1 (5 bases). This CDR3 contains 15 residues. Germline V gene data show CDR1 as SGDLS and CDR2 as YYNGEE. Trimming cost V 3 bases and J 7 bases, with 19 bases left between them. CDR3 in amino acids: CASSASTVQGIEAFF. Here the CDR3 DNA reads TGTGCCAGCAGCGCTTCCACAGTTCAGGGAATTGAAGCTTTCTTT. Together with reference TRBV9 and TRBJ1-1, the CDR3 gives the full variable domain: DSGVTQTPKHLITATGQRVTLRCSPRSGDLSVYWYQQSLDQGLQFLIQYYNGEERAKGNILERFSAQQFPDLHSELNLSSLELGDSALYFCASSASTVQGIEAFFGQGTRLTVV.

The chain combines TRBV5-1 with TRBJ1-2; D remains ambiguous. CDR3 length: 12 amino acids. CDR1 is SGHRS, CDR2 YFSETQ, per germline. Between the trimmed V and J ends, which lost 0 bases and 8 bases, there was a span of 8 bases. DNA of the CDR3: TGCGCCAGCAGCTTGGAGACGCGGGGCTACACCTTC. Protein product: CASSLETRGYTF.

This clone was detected once. The gene calls are TRBV5-5 and TRBJ1-1, with a weak D call TRBD1 (5 bases). Trimming removed 4 bases from V and 0 bases from J, with 19 bases in between. Germline V gene data show CDR1 as SGHKS and CDR2 as YYEKEE (reference sequence). The CDR3 contains 17 residues. The CDR3 nucleotides read TGTGCCAGCAGCCGATTGCCGCAGCGGGGGATGAACACTGAAGCTTTCTTT. Its protein product is CASSRLPQRGMNTEAFF.

V is TRBV7-8 and J is TRBJ2-3; D is perhaps TRBD2 (6 bases). The CDR3 runs 18 residues. Germline loops: CDR1 SGHVS, CDR2 FQNEAQ. Trimming pared 2 bases from V and 0 bases from J, leaving 18 bases between. DNA of the CDR3: TGTGCCAGCAGCTTAAGGAGACTAGGAGTATCTAGCACAGATACGCAGTATTTT. Its protein product is CASSLRRLGVSSTDTQYF.

The chain combines TRBV15 with TRBJ1-2; a weak D match, TRBD1 (5 bases). The CDR3 runs to 14 residues. V lost 0 bases to trimming and J lost 8 bases, with 13 bases between them. Germline lookup yields CDR1 LNHNV and CDR2 YYDKDF (reference sequence). DNA of the CDR3: TGTGCCACCAGCAGAGATCTCAGGGAATCCGGCTACACCTTC. This gives the protein CATSRDLRESGYTF.

The gene calls are TRBV18 and TRBJ2-7; 7 nucleotides match TRBD1. The CDR3 spans 14 residues. The V gene's germline CDR1 is KGHSH and CDR2 LQKENI. Trimming took 2 bases from V and 2 from J; bases not matched to a gene: 3. The CDR3 protein is CASSPMGQTYEQYF. In DNA form, the CDR3 reads TGTGCCAGCTCACCAATGGGACAGACCTACGAGCAGTACTTC.

This chain joins TRBV5-4 and TRBJ2-3; 8 nucleotides line up with TRBD1. The germline V gene has CDR1 SGHNT and CDR2 YYREEE (reference sequence). The CDR3 loop spans 15 amino acids. J was trimmed by 4 bases and V by 2 bases; bases with no gene match: 6. The CDR3 protein is CASSFDRGSADTQYF. The CDR3, as DNA: TGTGCCAGCAGCTTCGACAGGGGATCGGCAGATACGCAGTATTTT.